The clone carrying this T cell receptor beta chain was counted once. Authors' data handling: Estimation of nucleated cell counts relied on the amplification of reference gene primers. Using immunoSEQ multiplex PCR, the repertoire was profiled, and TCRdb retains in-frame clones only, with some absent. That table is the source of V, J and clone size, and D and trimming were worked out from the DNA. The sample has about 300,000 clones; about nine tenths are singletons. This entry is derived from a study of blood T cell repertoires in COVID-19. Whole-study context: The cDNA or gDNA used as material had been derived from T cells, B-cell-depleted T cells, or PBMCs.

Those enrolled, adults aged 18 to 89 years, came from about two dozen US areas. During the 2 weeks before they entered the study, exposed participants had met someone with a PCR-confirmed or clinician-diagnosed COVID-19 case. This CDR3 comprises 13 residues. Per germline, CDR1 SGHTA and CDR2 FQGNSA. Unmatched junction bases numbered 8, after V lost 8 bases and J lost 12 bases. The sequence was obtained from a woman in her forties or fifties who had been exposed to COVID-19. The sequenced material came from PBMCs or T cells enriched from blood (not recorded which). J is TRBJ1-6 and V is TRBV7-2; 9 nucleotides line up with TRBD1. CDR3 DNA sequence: TGTGCCAGCGGACCGGGACAGGGTGTACCCCTCCACTTT. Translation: CASGPGQGVPLHF.